Following are 25 T cell receptor beta chains from one sample sequenced in a study of regulatory T cells in long-lasting Graves disease. Time point noted: newly diagnosed GD, antithyroid drugs for less than 3 months. With RNA extracted from PBMCs as input, the TCR library was made. Relying on iRepertoire HTBI primers and Arm-PCR of CDR3 regions, the team built TCR beta libraries. One entry per CDR3 protein, called by TCRdb with MiXCR from the multiplex PCR reads. This table holds about 400,000 distinct CDR3 sequences, around 16% found once. Sequencing used peripheral blood mononuclear cells (PBMCs), obtained at new diagnosis, from a patient treated with antithyroid drugs. The receptors were sampled from a female donor with Graves disease.

The chain combines TRBV7-2 with TRBJ2-6, with 11 bases matching TRBD1. The CDR3 runs to 17 residues. The V gene end was trimmed by 5 bases and the J gene end by 4 bases; junction bases not matched to a gene: 7. The germline CDR1 and CDR2 sequences are SGHTA and FQGNSA. Here the CDR3 DNA reads TGTGCCAGCAGCCCGGGGACAGGGGGAAGGGGGGCCAACGTCCTGACTTTC. Amino acids: CASSPGTGGRGANVLTF.

This clonotype showed up many times. Here the CDR3 DNA reads TGTGCCAGCAGTTACCCGGGCCGGAATCAGCCCCAGCATTTT. Translated: CASSYPGRNQPQHF. The chain joins TRBV6-2 or TRBV6-3 to TRBJ1-5; D remains ambiguous. Per the germline V gene, CDR1 is MNHEY and CDR2 is SVGEGT. V lost 2 bases and J 4 bases, leaving 9 bases between the germline ends. This CDR3 has 14 amino acids.

This chain uses TRBV7-6 with TRBJ2-5, with 9 nucleotides matching TRBD1. The CDR3 has 16 amino acids. V shed 5 bases and J 3 bases; nucleotides not matched to a gene: 10. CDR1 is SGHVS, CDR2 FNYEAQ, per germline. The CDR3 DNA reads TGTGCCAGCAGCGAGAGACCCGGGACAGGGAAAGAGACCCAGTACTTC. Protein: CASSERPGTGKETQYF.

To note about this clonotype: A much more abundant neighbour one base away suggests this may be a read error. The chain uses TRBV6-2 or TRBV6-3 and TRBJ2-1, with D possibly being TRBD1 (5 bases). Trimming took 8 bases from V and 6 from J, leaving 23 bases between them. There are 16 residues in the CDR3. Per germline, CDR1 MNHEY and CDR2 SVGEGT. CDR3 amino acids: CASHDSRRTVGNEQFF. As DNA, the CDR3 is TGTGCCAGCCACGACAGCCGACGGACGGTAGGCAATGAGCAGTTCTTC.

The rearrangement joins TRBV9 to TRBJ2-3, with no clear D. This CDR3 spans 13 amino acids. Deletions cut 0 bases from V and 4 bases from J, with 6 bases between. Germline assignment: CDR1 SGDLS and CDR2 YYNGEE. The CDR3 DNA reads as TGTGCCAGCAGCGTAGGGGGATCAGATACGCAGTATTTT. Amino acids: CASSVGGSDTQYF.

This clonotype was counted between two and nine times. This sequence joins TRBV29-1 and TRBJ2-6; no reliable D call. V was cut by 8 bases and J by 4 bases, with 12 bases left in between. CDR1 is SQVTM and CDR2 is ANQGSEA in the germline V gene. The CDR3 runs 13 residues. The CDR3: CSIWGSGANVLTF. The CDR3 DNA is TGCAGCATCTGGGGATCCGGGGCCAACGTCCTGACTTTC.

This clonotype was seen repeatedly, ten times or more. V is TRBV28 and J is TRBJ2-3, with TRBD2 matching over 8 bases. The CDR3 length is 14 residues. The V segment lost 6 bases and the J segment 6 bases; nucleotides outside the gene matches: 8. Germline CDR1 MDHEN, CDR2 SYDVKM. The DNA for the CDR3 is TGTGCCAGCAGCCAATGGACTAGCTTTGATACGCAGTATTTT. This translates into CASSQWTSFDTQYF.

This clonotype was detected ten times or more. This chain connects TRBV30 to TRBJ2-1; the D gene is possibly TRBD2 (5 bases). Germline V gene lookup returns CDR1 GTSNPN and CDR2 SVGIG (reference sequence). This CDR3 is 11 amino acids long. V dropped 1 base and J dropped 10 bases, with 8 bases sitting between them. Written as DNA, the CDR3 is TGTGCCTGGAGTGGCCTAGCCGAGCAGTTCTTC. It is translated as CAWSGLAEQFF.

This clonotype was recorded at least ten times. The J gene is TRBJ2-1, the V gene TRBV20-1; D is ambiguous. V lost 2 bases, J lost 7 bases, and 6 bases lay in between. The V gene's germline CDR1 is DFQATT and CDR2 SNEGSKA (reference sequence). This CDR3 contains 11 residues. CDR3 coding DNA: TGCAGTGCTAGACAGATGAATGAGCAGTTCTTC. It is translated as CSARQMNEQFF.

The sample holds many counts of this clonotype. CDR3 nucleotide sequence: TGTGCCAGCAGCTTCAGCGGGAGGGTGACCGGGGAGCTGTTTTTT. The encoded protein is CASSFSGRVTGELFF. The gene calls are TRBV6-1 and TRBJ2-2, with 10 bases identical to TRBD2. Germline lookup yields CDR1 MNHNS and CDR2 SASEGT. This CDR3 has 15 amino acids. J gave up 5 bases and V 6 bases, and 6 bases lay outside the gene matches.

Only a few counts were recorded for this clonotype. Mismatch with germline at one junction end may stem from a read error. The chain employs TRBV12-3 or TRBV12-4 and TRBJ1-4; D possibly corresponds to TRBD1 (5 bases). The CDR3 totals 15 residues. The CDR3: CASSLGVGQNEELFF. CDR3 coding DNA: TGTGCCAGCAGTTTAGGGGTAGGACAAAATGAAGAACTGTTTTTT.

This clonotype has at least ten counts. The CDR3 protein is CSVKSDSLGGNTIYF. The CDR3 coding sequence is TGCAGCGTCAAATCGGACAGCCTAGGAGGAAACACCATATATTTT. The rearrangement joins TRBV29-1 to TRBJ1-3; D is possibly TRBD1 (6 bases). The germline V and J ends were trimmed by 6 bases and 4 bases, with 19 bases remaining between them. The CDR3 covers 15 residues. Germline V gives CDR1 SQVTM, CDR2 ANQGSEA.

This chain links TRBV5-1 with TRBJ2-3; TRBD1 agrees at 10 bases. The CDR3 totals 15 residues. Trimming cost V 3 bases and J 3 bases; bases outside gene matches: 4. Germline lookup yields CDR1 SGHRS and CDR2 YFSETQ. For the CDR3, the DNA is TGCGCCAGCAGCTCCGGGACAGGGGAGACAGATACGCAGTATTTT. It is translated as CASSSGTGETDTQYF.

This clonotype was recorded many times. The chain has TRBV7-3 and TRBJ2-3; no reliable D call. V lost 1 base and J lost 2, with 4 bases in between. Germline V gene lookup returns CDR1 SGHTA and CDR2 FQGTGA. The CDR3 covers 13 residues. DNA of the CDR3: TGTGCCAGCAGCTTAATGGTCACAGATACGCAGTATTTT. The encoded protein is CASSLMVTDTQYF. Together with reference TRBV7-3 and TRBJ2-3, the CDR3 gives the full variable domain: GAGVSQTPSNKVTEKGKYVELRCDPISGHTALYWYRQSLGQGPEFLIYFQGTGAADDSGLPNDRFFAVRPEGSVSTLKIQRTERGDSAVYLCASSLMVTDTQYFGPGTRLTVL.

The chain combines TRBV20-1 with TRBJ1-2; tentative D call: TRBD1 (5 bases). Germline V gives CDR1 DFQATT, CDR2 SNEGSKA (reference sequence). Trimming cost V 6 bases and J 8 bases, with 19 bases left between them. This CDR3 is built from 13 residues. DNA for the CDR3: TGCAGTGCCCGATATCCCAGGGAAAGGGGCTACACCTTC. Amino acid sequence: CSARYPRERGYTF.

In its sample, this clonotype was seen many times. This chain uses TRBV6-2 or TRBV6-3 with TRBJ2-1; no clear D. The germline V and J ends were trimmed by 6 bases and 5 bases, with 8 bases remaining between them. The CDR3 is 12 residues long. The V gene's germline CDR1 is MNHEY and CDR2 SVGEGT. The DNA of the CDR3 is TGTGCCAGCAGCAAGCTTAACAATGAGCAGTTCTTC. Amino acid sequence: CASSKLNNEQFF.

This clonotype was counted ten times or more. This chain connects TRBV29-1 to TRBJ2-5; D assignment may be TRBD1 or TRBD2 (6 bases each). With 4 bases removed from V and 4 bases from J, the gap between germline ends came to 19 bases. The CDR3 has 15 residues. The V gene's germline CDR1 is SQVTM and CDR2 ANQGSEA. CDR3 sequence reads: CSVGVAGQRGETQYF. CDR3 in DNA: TGCAGCGTTGGCGTGGCGGGACAACGGGGAGAGACCCAGTACTTC.

This clonotype was detected ten times or more. Here the CDR3 DNA reads TGTGCCAGCACCCTTGGGGGGACAGGTCAAAACATTCAGTACTTC. Translated: CASTLGGTGQNIQYF. The chain combines TRBV28 with TRBJ2-4, with TRBD1 matching over 8 bases. With 7 bases clipped from V and 5 bases from J, the junction kept 10 bases outside the gene matches. CDR3 length equals 15 residues. The germline gives CDR1 MDHEN, CDR2 SYDVKM.

This clonotype showed up just a few times. CDR3 DNA: TGCGCCAGCAGTGAGTCGTATTCTAGCACAGATACGCAGTATTTT. Translated: CASSESYSSTDTQYF. The chain joins TRBV10-2 to TRBJ2-3; no definite D call. The CDR3 has 15 amino acids. Germline V gene data show CDR1 as WSHSY and CDR2 as SAAADI. Trimming left V 0 bases short and J 0 bases short, with 7 bases between.

At least ten counts were recorded for this clonotype. V usage is TRBV6-1 and J usage is TRBJ1-4; D unclear. V gave up 6 bases and J gave up 8 bases, with 16 bases separating them. This CDR3 is 14 amino acids long. CDR1 is MNHNS, CDR2 SASEGT, per germline. CDR3 sequence reads: CASRADWAEEKLFF. The DNA of the CDR3 is TGTGCCAGCAGAGCGGACTGGGCGGAGGAAAAACTGTTTTTT.

V is TRBV29-1 and J is TRBJ1-1, with 9 positions matching TRBD1. The CDR3 is made up of 14 amino acids. J gave up 4 bases and V 6 bases, and 9 bases lay outside the gene matches. From germline, CDR1 is SQVTM and CDR2 ANQGSEA. DNA for the CDR3: TGCAGCGTGGCGAACAGGGGGCGAGGCACTGAAGCTTTCTTT. Translated, it gives CSVANRGRGTEAFF.

This clonotype showed up many times. This chain connects TRBV12-3 or TRBV12-4 to TRBJ2-5; TRBD1 matches 8 bases. This CDR3 region has 12 residues. V shed 7 bases and J 5 bases; nucleotides not matched to a gene: 3. CDR3 DNA: TGTGCCAGCACAGGGGGCAACGAGACCCAGTACTTC. It codes for CASTGGNETQYF.

About this clonotype itself: A much bigger clone sits one base away, suggesting this may be a read error. The chain employs TRBV2 and TRBJ1-2; TRBD1 matches 8 bases. The CDR3 length is 13 residues. Germline lookup yields CDR1 SNHLY and CDR2 FYNNEI. This CDR3 reads CASTLDRGGGYAF. The CDR3 region has the DNA TGTGCCAGCACCCTTGACAGGGGAGGTGGCTACGCCTTC.

This clonotype was detected many times. The chain recombines TRBV7-8 with TRBJ1-5; D uncertain. Germline lookup yields CDR1 SGHVS and CDR2 FQNEAQ. This CDR3 comprises 16 residues. The germline V and J ends were trimmed by 2 bases and 0 bases, with 11 bases remaining between them. The CDR3 protein is CASSLSNWDSNQPQHF. The CDR3 coding sequence is TGTGCCAGCAGCTTATCTAATTGGGATAGCAATCAGCCCCAGCATTTT.

This chain uses TRBV29-1 with TRBJ1-2; D unresolved. The CDR3 has 14 amino acids. Trimming cost V 3 bases and J 2 bases, with 13 bases left between them. Germline CDR1 reads SQVTM; CDR2 reads ANQGSEA. The CDR3 DNA reads as TGCAGCGTTGATAAAGGGAGCTTAAACTATGGCTACACCTTC. It encodes CSVDKGSLNYGYTF. The whole variable domain, remainder taken from reference TRBV29-1 and TRBJ1-2, is SAVISQKPSRDICQRGTSLTIQCQVDSQVTMMFWYRQQPGQSLTLIATANQGSEATYESGFVIDKFPISRPNLTFSTLTVSNMSPEDSSIYLCSVDKGSLNYGYTFGSGTRLTVV.